Included here is one T cell receptor beta chain sequence, with context. This record belongs to a study of shared T cell receptors in the human thymus. Profiling relied on immunoSEQ multiplex PCR, and the TCRdb table lists in-frame clones only, not all of them. Among around 730,000 clones listed, 75% to 90% were seen once. From germline, CDR1 is MNHNS and CDR2 SASEGT. The CDR3 sequence is 18 residues long. V dropped 0 bases and J dropped 3 bases, with 18 bases sitting between them. The sample also formed part of further work on human thymus T cells. From that paper: All donors were healthy Finnish infants who were undergoing corrective surgery to treat congenital heart defects. Resected material from corrective heart surgery provided the thymus tissue analysed. It looked as if thymic and blood repertoires used V and J genes in a biased way. Reports from related research described highly overlapping thymic repertoires among unrelated individuals.

The receptor was derived from a girl less than two years old with a congenital heart defect. The sample consisted of thymocytes. The V call is TRBV6-1, the J call TRBJ1-5, with D tentatively TRBD1 (5 bases). CDR3 sequence: CASSEAEGIGGDNQPQHF. In nucleotides, the CDR3 is TGTGCCAGCAGTGAAGCAGAGGGTATTGGAGGGGACAATCAGCCCCAGCATTTT.